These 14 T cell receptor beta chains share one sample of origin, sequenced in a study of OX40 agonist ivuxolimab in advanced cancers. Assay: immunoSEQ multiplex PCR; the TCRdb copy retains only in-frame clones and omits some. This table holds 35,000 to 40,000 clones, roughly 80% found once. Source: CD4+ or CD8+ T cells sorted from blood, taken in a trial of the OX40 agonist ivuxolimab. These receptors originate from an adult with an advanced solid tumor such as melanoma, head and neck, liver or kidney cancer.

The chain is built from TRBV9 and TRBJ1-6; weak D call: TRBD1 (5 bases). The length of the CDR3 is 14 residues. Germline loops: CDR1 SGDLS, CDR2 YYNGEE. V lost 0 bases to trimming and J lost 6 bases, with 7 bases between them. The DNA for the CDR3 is TGTGCCAGCAGCGTAGAGGGGTTTAATTCACCCCTCCACTTT. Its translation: CASSVEGFNSPLHF.

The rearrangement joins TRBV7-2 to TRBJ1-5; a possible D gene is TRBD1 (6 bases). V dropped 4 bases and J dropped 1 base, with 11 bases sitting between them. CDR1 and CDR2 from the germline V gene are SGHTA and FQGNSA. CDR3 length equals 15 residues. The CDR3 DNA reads TGTGCCAGCAGCTCGGAGGGGGACAGCAATCAGCCCCAGCATTTT. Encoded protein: CASSSEGDSNQPQHF. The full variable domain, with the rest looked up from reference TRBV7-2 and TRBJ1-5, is GAGVSQSPSNKVTEKGKDVELRCDPISGHTALYWYRQSLGQGLEFLIYFQGNSAPDKSGLPSDRFSAERTGGSVSTLTIQRTQQEDSAVYLCASSSEGDSNQPQHFGDGTRLSIL.

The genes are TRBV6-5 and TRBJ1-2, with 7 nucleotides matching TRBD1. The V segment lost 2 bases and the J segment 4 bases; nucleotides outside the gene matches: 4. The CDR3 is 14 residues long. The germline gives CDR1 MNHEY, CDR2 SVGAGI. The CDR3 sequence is CASSYRQGSYGYTF. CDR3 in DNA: TGTGCCAGCAGTTACCGACAGGGTTCCTATGGCTACACCTTC.

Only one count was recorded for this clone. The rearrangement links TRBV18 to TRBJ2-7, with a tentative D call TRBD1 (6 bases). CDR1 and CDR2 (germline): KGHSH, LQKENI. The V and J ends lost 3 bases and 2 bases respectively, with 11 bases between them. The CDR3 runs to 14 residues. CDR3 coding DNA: TGTGCCAGCTCACCTTTTGGACAGACCTACGAGCAGTACTTC. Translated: CASSPFGQTYEQYF.

This chain's CDR3 is CASSVEGNTEAFF. The CDR3 nucleotides read TGTGCCAGCAGCGTAGAGGGGAACACTGAAGCTTTCTTT. The chain carries TRBV9 and TRBJ1-1; the D is unclear. The V end was cut by 0 bases, the J end by 1 base, with 4 bases between. In germline, CDR1 is SGDLS, CDR2 YYNGEE. The CDR3 has 13 residues.

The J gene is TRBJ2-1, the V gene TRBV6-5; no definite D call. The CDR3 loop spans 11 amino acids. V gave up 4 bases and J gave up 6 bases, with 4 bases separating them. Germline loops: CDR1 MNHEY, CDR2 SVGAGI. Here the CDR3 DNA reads TGTGCCAGCAGTTGGGGCAATGAGCAGTTCTTC. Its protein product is CASSWGNEQFF.

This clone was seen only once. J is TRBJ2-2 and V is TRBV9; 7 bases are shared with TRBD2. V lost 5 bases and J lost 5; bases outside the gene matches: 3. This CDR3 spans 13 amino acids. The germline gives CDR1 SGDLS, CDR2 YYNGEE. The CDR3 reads CASRMGGTGELFF. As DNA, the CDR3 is TGTGCCAGCAGGATGGGGGGGACCGGGGAGCTGTTTTTT. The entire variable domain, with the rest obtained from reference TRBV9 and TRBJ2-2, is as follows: DSGVTQTPKHLITATGQRVTLRCSPRSGDLSVYWYQQSLDQGLQFLIQYYNGEERAKGNILERFSAQQFPDLHSELNLSSLELGDSALYFCASRMGGTGELFFGEGSRLTVL.

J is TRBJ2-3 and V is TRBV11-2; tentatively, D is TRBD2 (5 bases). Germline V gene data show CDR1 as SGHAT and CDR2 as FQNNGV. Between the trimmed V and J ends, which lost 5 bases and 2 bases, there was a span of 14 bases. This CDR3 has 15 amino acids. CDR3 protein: CASSHSADHTDTQYF. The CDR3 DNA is TGTGCCAGCAGCCATAGCGCGGACCACACAGATACGCAGTATTTT.

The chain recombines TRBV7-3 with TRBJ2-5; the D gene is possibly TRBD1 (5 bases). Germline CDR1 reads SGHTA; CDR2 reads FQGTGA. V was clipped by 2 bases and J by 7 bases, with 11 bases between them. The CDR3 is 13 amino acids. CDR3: CASSLQGSVTQYF. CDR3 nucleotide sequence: TGTGCCAGCAGCTTACAGGGTTCGGTGACCCAGTACTTC.

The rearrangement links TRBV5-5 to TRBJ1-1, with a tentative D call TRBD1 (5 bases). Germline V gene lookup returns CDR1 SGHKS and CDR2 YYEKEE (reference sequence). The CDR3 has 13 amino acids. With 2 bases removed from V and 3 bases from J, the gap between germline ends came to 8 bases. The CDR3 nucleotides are TGTGCCAGCAGCTTTGGGGGTGACACTGAAGCTTTCTTT. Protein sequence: CASSFGGDTEAFF.

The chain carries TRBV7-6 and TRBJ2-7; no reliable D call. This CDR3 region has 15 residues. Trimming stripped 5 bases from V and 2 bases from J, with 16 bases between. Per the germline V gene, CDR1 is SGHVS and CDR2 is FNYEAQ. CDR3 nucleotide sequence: TGTGCCAGCAGCATGGGGATTTCCGCCCCCTACGAGCAGTACTTC. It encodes CASSMGISAPYEQYF.

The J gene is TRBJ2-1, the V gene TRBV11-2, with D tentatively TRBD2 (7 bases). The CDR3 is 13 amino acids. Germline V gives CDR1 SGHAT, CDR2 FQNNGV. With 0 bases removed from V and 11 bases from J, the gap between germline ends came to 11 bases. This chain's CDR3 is CASSLDRGGQQFF. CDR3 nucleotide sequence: TGTGCCAGCAGCTTAGATAGGGGGGGACAGCAGTTCTTC.

DNA of the CDR3: TGCGCCAGCAGCCAAGAACGGTCGAGTGGGGAGACCCAGTACTTC. Protein sequence: CASSQERSSGETQYF. This chain joins TRBV4-1 and TRBJ2-5, with unresolved D. Trimming shortened V by 0 bases and J by 5 bases, and 13 bases separated the two germline ends. The CDR3 consists of 15 residues. CDR1 is MGHRA, CDR2 YSYEKL, per germline.

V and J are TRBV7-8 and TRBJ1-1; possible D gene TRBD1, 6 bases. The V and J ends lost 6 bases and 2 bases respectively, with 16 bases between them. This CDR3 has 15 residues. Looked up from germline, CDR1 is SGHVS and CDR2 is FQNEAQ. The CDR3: CASRPRLQGNTEAFF. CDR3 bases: TGTGCCAGCAGACCGAGACTACAGGGTAACACTGAAGCTTTCTTT.